This T cell receptor beta chain stems from a study of T cell responses to AZD1222 COVID-19 vaccine. The CDR3 is 13 residues long. Germline assignment: CDR1 LGHNA and CDR2 YSLEER. The germline V and J ends were trimmed by 7 bases and 8 bases, with 17 bases remaining between them. Produced via immunoSEQ multiplex PCR; TCRdb's table is partial and in-frame only. The data contain about 140,000 clones, 91% of them singletons. J is TRBJ1-2 and V is TRBV4-3; perhaps TRBD1 as D (5 bases). The sequenced sample was peripheral blood, obtained 28 days after the second dose of the MenACWY control vaccine. This clonotype was sampled from an adult who received the MenACWY meningococcal vaccine as a control. The CDR3 sequence is CASTPWLGRGYTF. As DNA, the CDR3 is TGCGCCAGCACTCCATGGCTGGGACGCGGCTACACCTTC.